These 19 T cell receptor beta chains came from one sample sequenced in a study of human T cells and chemical hapten exposure (dated by TCRdb to 2020 to 2022). Library creation used RACE. For sequencing, a NextSeq 500 was employed. TCRdb applied fastp at Q25 and MiXCR to the public reads, then kept only in-frame beta chains. Duplicate CDR3 protein sequences are folded into a single record with the most common DNA and genes. Counted in this sample were just over 350,000 distinct CDR3 sequences; about 6% of them appeared once. In total, the top ten clones hold about 5.6% of the sample. The time point tag for this specimen amounts to: patch test 2, 6 weeks after DPC sensitization. The treatment or condition tag for this specimen amounts to: therapeutic diphenylcyclopropenone sensitization with weekly scalp DPC. Sequenced here: whole blood, sampled in connection with sensitization to the hapten diphenylcyclopropenone (DPC). The receptors were sampled from a woman under 30 with alopecia areata. Some clones in this sample may be carry-over from other donors' samples.

This clonotype occurred a few times. The rearrangement joins TRBV5-1 to TRBJ2-3; 9 bases align to TRBD2. The CDR3 runs to 17 residues. J lost 4 bases, V lost 0 bases, and 9 bases had no gene match. Germline CDR1 reads SGHRS; CDR2 reads YFSETQ. The CDR3 is CASSLEALAGKADTQYF. In nucleotides, the CDR3 is TGCGCCAGCAGCTTGGAGGCCCTAGCGGGGAAGGCAGATACGCAGTATTTT. The full variable domain, its missing parts supplied by reference TRBV5-1 and TRBJ2-3, is KAGVTQTPRYLIKTRGQQVTLSCSPISGHRSVSWYQQTPGQGLQFLFEYFSETQRNKGNFPGRFSGRQFSNSRSEMNVSTLELGDSALYLCASSLEALAGKADTQYFGPGTRLTVL.

V and J are TRBV2 and TRBJ2-3; TRBD2 matches 9 bases. V trimming: 3 bases; J trimming: 2 bases; junction bases outside the gene matches: 9. Germline CDR1 reads SNHLY; CDR2 reads FYNNEI. The CDR3 has 17 residues. The CDR3, as DNA: TGTGCCAGCAGTGACAAGGGACAGCGGGGGGTCACAGATACGCAGTATTTT. It translates to CASSDKGQRGVTDTQYF.

The rearrangement joins TRBV7-2 to TRBJ2-7; TRBD1 might be the D (5 bases). The length of the CDR3 is 13 residues. Trimming removed 5 bases at V and 4 bases at J, with 12 bases between. Germline CDR1 reads SGHTA; CDR2 reads FQGNSA. DNA for the CDR3: TGTGCCAGCAGCCTCAACCGACAGTACGAGCAGTACTTC. Amino acids: CASSLNRQYEQYF.

This sequence joins TRBV12-3 or TRBV12-4 and TRBJ2-7, with D perhaps TRBD2 (6 bases). The V and J ends lost 5 bases and 6 bases respectively, with 26 bases between them. CDR3 length: 17 amino acids. The CDR3 sequence is CASSRINRTRRGGEQYF. In nucleotides, the CDR3 is TGTGCCAGCAGTCGGATTAACAGGACCAGGCGGGGTGGCGAGCAGTACTTC.

This clonotype was recorded at least ten times. The genes are TRBV4-3 and TRBJ1-3; D is ambiguous. The CDR3 consists of 16 residues. V lost 1 base, J lost 3 bases, and 13 bases lay in between. The germline gives CDR1 LGHNA, CDR2 YSLEER. The CDR3 bases are TGCGCCAGCAGCCAAGTATACGAAACTGGTGGAAACACCATATATTTT. This codes for CASSQVYETGGNTIYF.

This clonotype appeared many times. Here the CDR3 DNA reads TGTGCCAGCAGTTACGCTACAGCTAATGAAAAACTGTTTTTT. It yields the protein CASSYATANEKLFF. This chain uses TRBV6-5 with TRBJ1-4, with D hard to call. The V gene's germline CDR1 is MNHEY and CDR2 SVGAGI. CDR3 length equals 14 residues. V lost 2 bases to trimming and J lost 3 bases, with 7 bases between them.

The sample holds many counts of this clonotype. This chain uses TRBV12-3 or TRBV12-4 with TRBJ1-1; D call uncertain. CDR3 size: 12 residues. The V and J ends lost 5 bases and 0 bases respectively, with 4 bases between them. CDR3 sequence reads: CASSPLNTEAFF. DNA of the CDR3: TGTGCCAGCAGTCCCCTGAACACTGAAGCTTTCTTT.

This clonotype was seen many times. The chain joins TRBV28 to TRBJ2-3; D not certain. The germline CDR1 and CDR2 sequences are MDHEN and SYDVKM. Deletions cut 5 bases from V and 4 bases from J, with 10 bases between. The CDR3 length is 13 residues. The CDR3 coding sequence is TGTGCCAGCAGTATTGCCGACCCAGATACGCAGTATTTT. It specifies CASSIADPDTQYF.

Ten or more counts support this clonotype. This rearrangement joins TRBV20-1 to TRBJ2-7, with TRBD1 matching over 8 bases. Trimming removed 6 bases from V and 2 bases from J; junction bases left unmatched: 9. Germline CDR1 and CDR2: DFQATT and SNEGSKA (reference sequence). The CDR3 is 14 amino acids. The CDR3: CSAQPGQAPYEQYF. The CDR3 DNA is TGCAGTGCGCAACCGGGACAGGCGCCCTACGAGCAGTACTTC.

At least ten counts were recorded for this clonotype. J is TRBJ1-5 and V is TRBV12-3 or TRBV12-4; TRBD1 is a possible D gene (5 bases). CDR3 size: 14 residues. V was clipped by 4 bases and J by 2 bases, with 9 bases between them. In nucleotides, the CDR3 is TGTGCCAGCAGTTACCAAGGGGGCAATCAGCCCCAGCATTTT. Its translation is CASSYQGGNQPQHF.

This clonotype was detected many times. The chain employs TRBV11-1 and TRBJ2-3; D gene ambiguous. V lost 1 base and J 2 bases, leaving 7 bases between the germline ends. Germline lookup yields CDR1 SGHAT and CDR2 FQDESV (reference sequence). The CDR3 spans 14 residues. The CDR3 DNA follows: TGTGCCAGCAGCTTAGAACAGTCCACAGATACGCAGTATTTT. Amino acid sequence: CASSLEQSTDTQYF.

Many counts were recorded for this clonotype. This chain links TRBV7-2 with TRBJ2-3, with a weak D call TRBD2 (5 bases). In germline, CDR1 is SGHTA, CDR2 FQGNSA. The CDR3 runs 16 residues. V was trimmed by 1 base and J by 2 bases, leaving 13 bases between them. CDR3 in DNA: TGTGCCAGCAGCTTAGTCCCGGGATCCCCCACAGATACGCAGTATTTT. Residues: CASSLVPGSPTDTQYF. Looking up the rest from reference TRBV7-2 and TRBJ2-3 gives the full variable domain: GAGVSQSPSNKVTEKGKDVELRCDPISGHTALYWYRQSLGQGLEFLIYFQGNSAPDKSGLPSDRFSAERTGGSVSTLTIQRTQQEDSAVYLCASSLVPGSPTDTQYFGPGTRLTVL.

This clonotype showed up just a few times. The CDR3 sequence: CSAEGGLAGDEQYF. The DNA for the CDR3 is TGCAGTGCTGAAGGGGGACTAGCGGGCGACGAGCAGTACTTC. This sequence joins TRBV20-1 and TRBJ2-7, with 12 positions matching TRBD2. J gave up 5 bases and V 5 bases, and 7 bases lay outside the gene matches. This CDR3 has 14 residues. Germline CDR1 is DFQATT and CDR2 is SNEGSKA (reference sequence).

This clonotype has only a few counts. This rearrangement joins TRBV6-2 or TRBV6-3 to TRBJ2-1; 10 bases line up with TRBD2. The CDR3 covers 15 residues. With 2 bases clipped from V and 9 bases from J, the junction kept 7 bases outside the gene matches. CDR1 MNHEY and CDR2 SVGEGT come from the germline V gene. The CDR3 coding sequence is TGTGCCAGCAGTTACGGGCTAGCGGGGGTTTCTGAGCAGTTCTTC. This translates into CASSYGLAGVSEQFF.

A few counts support this clonotype. The chain couples TRBV7-9 to TRBJ1-1; D unclear. V dropped 2 bases and J dropped 8 bases, with 9 bases sitting between them. CDR1 is SEHNR, CDR2 FQNEAQ, per germline (reference sequence). The CDR3 covers 12 residues. In nucleotides, the CDR3 is TGTGCCAGCAGCTTAAACGCGCCAGAAGCTTTCTTT. It yields the protein CASSLNAPEAFF. The whole variable domain, filled in from reference TRBV7-9 and TRBJ1-1, reads DTGVSQNPRHKITKRGQNVTFRCDPISEHNRLYWYRQTLGQGPEFLTYFQNEAQLEKSRLLSDRFSAERPKGSFSTLEIQRTEQGDSAMYLCASSLNAPEAFFGQGTRLTVV.

This clonotype has just a few counts. The J gene is TRBJ2-7, the V gene TRBV7-6; D perhaps matches TRBD1 (5 bases). The length of the CDR3 is 19 residues. Per the germline V gene, CDR1 is SGHVS and CDR2 is FNYEAQ. V was cut by 3 bases and J by 6 bases, with 30 bases left in between. The CDR3: CASSLESRTSSASWVEQYF. The CDR3 DNA reads TGTGCCAGCAGCTTGGAGTCACGGACAAGCTCAGCTTCGTGGGTCGAGCAGTACTTC.

This chain joins TRBV6-4 and TRBJ2-2, with 8 bases aligning to TRBD1. Germline V gives CDR1 MRHNA, CDR2 SNTAGT. V lost 8 bases, J lost 5 bases, and 7 bases stayed unmatched. This CDR3 comprises 14 residues. Written as DNA, the CDR3 is TGTGCCAGCGGACAGGGAATCGAAACCGGGGAGCTGTTTTTT. Protein: CASGQGIETGELFF.

Only a few counts were recorded for this clonotype. The chain employs TRBV2 and TRBJ1-6; D is unresolved. The germline CDR1 and CDR2 sequences are SNHLY and FYNNEI. Trimming pared 6 bases from V and 8 bases from J, leaving 20 bases between. The CDR3 runs to 16 residues. Here the CDR3 reads CASRTIIAPSDSPLHF. The CDR3 nucleotides are TGTGCCAGCAGAACCATTATCGCGCCATCGGATTCACCCCTCCACTTT. The variable domain in full, with the rest retrieved from reference TRBV2 and TRBJ1-6, is EPEVTQTPSHQVTQMGQEVILRCVPISNHLYFYWYRQILGQKVEFLVSFYNNEISEKSEIFDDQFSVERPDGSNFTLKIRSTKLEDSAMYFCASRTIIAPSDSPLHFGNGTRLTVT.

This clonotype was seen ten or more times. The chain carries TRBV20-1 and TRBJ2-3, with D hard to call. Germline loops: CDR1 DFQATT, CDR2 SNEGSKA (reference sequence). Trimming took 0 bases from V and 6 from J, leaving 19 bases between them. The CDR3 has 16 amino acids. CDR3 amino acids: CSARDLLTQRLDTQYF. The CDR3 region has the DNA TGCAGTGCTAGAGATCTCCTAACCCAACGGCTGGATACGCAGTATTTT.